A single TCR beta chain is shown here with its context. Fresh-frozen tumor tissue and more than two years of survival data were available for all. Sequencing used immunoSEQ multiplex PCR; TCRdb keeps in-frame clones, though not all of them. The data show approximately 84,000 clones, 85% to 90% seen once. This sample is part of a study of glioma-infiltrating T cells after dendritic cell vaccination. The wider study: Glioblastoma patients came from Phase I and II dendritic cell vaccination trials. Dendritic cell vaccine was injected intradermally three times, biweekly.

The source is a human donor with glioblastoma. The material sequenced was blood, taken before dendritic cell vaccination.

CDR3 sequence: CASSAPGTGRTGANVLTF. The CDR3 DNA reads as TGCGCCAGCAGCGCGCCCGGGACAGGGAGAACTGGGGCCAACGTCCTGACTTTC. The chain couples TRBV5-1 to TRBJ2-6; TRBD1 aligns across 9 bases. Germline V gene lookup returns CDR1 SGHRS and CDR2 YFSETQ. V gave up 4 bases and J gave up 2 bases; unmatched junction bases: 10. CDR3 length: 18 amino acids.